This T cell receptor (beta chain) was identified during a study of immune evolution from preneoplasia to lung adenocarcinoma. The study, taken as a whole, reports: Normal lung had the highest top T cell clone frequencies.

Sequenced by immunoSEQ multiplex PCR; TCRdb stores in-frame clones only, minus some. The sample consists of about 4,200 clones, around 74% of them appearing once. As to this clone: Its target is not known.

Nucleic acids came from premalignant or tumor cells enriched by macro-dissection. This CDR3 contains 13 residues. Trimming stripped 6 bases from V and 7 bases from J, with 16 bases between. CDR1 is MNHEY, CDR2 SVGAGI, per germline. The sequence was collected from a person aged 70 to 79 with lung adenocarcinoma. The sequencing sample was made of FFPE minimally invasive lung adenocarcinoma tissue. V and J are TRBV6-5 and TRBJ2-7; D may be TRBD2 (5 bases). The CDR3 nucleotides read TGTGCCAGCAGCTCGGGAAGCTCGGGGGAGCAGTACTTC. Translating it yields CASSSGSSGEQYF.